These 18 T cell receptor beta chains came from one sample sequenced in a study of tumor-infiltrating lymphocytes in primary liver carcinoma. Blood RNA originated from unsorted whole blood, with germline DNA additionally extracted. TCR beta cDNA was reverse-transcribed from approximately 0.45 ug of total RNA. The reaction used a constant-region primer and ProtoScript II reverse transcriptase. Libraries covering TCR beta were generated through three nested multiplex PCR rounds (using a slightly modified ARM-PCR). TRBV1-TRBV30 forward and Cbeta reverse primers drove the first two roughly 10-cycle rounds. Using its own MiXCR run on the multiplex PCR reads, TCRdb lists one record per CDR3 protein. Here the sample spans about 310,000 distinct CDR3 sequences, 58% being singletons. The source material was peripheral blood. The receptors were gathered from a woman in her thirties with primary liver carcinoma and hepatitis B virus infection.

Remarks on this clonotype: In this CDR3 the conserved last residue, phenylalanine or tryptophan, is missing, so a read error is likely. The gene calls are TRBV11-2 and TRBJ2-3; 7 nucleotides match TRBD2. The CDR3 has 11 residues. Germline V gene data show CDR1 as SGHAT and CDR2 as FQNNGV. The V segment lost 7 bases and the J segment 9 bases; nucleotides outside the gene matches: 4. CDR3 DNA: TGTGCCAGCATTCATAGCGGGACGCAGTATTAT. This sequence encodes CASIHSGTQYY.

A few counts support this clonotype. V gene TRBV10-1 combines with J gene TRBJ2-2; no reliable D call. Germline CDR1 WNHNN, CDR2 SYGVQD (reference sequence). The CDR3 is 12 residues long. Written as DNA, the CDR3 is TGCGCAACCGGCCCGGGCACCGGGGAGCTGTTTTTT. It specifies CATGPGTGELFF.

A note on this clonotype: The junction departs from the called germline gene at one end, perhaps through a read error. This sequence joins TRBV12-3 or TRBV12-4 and TRBJ1-5; 8 bases fit TRBD1. The CDR3 totals 16 residues. The CDR3 DNA reads TGTACCAGCAGTCCTGGACAGGGAGGAAACAATCAGCCCCAGCATTTT. This sequence encodes CTSSPGQGGNNQPQHF.

This sequence joins TRBV4-3 and TRBJ2-1, with 7 bases identical to TRBD1. The V gene end was trimmed by 3 bases and the J gene end by 7 bases; junction bases not matched to a gene: 15. The CDR3 sequence is 17 residues long. Germline V gene lookup returns CDR1 LGHNA and CDR2 YSLEER. The DNA for the CDR3 is TGCGCCAGCAGCCACCGTGTCTCGGGACAGCCCAGGAATGAGCAGTTCTTC. It translates to CASSHRVSGQPRNEQFF.

Details on this clonotype: Relative to the germline gene, one junction end is altered; a read error may explain this. V usage is TRBV4-2 and J usage is TRBJ1-6; 7 nucleotides match TRBD1. Germline CDR1 reads LGHNA; CDR2 reads YNFKEQ. The CDR3 has 17 residues. The CDR3 bases are TGTGCCAGCACCCAAGATGGGACAGAGGGGAGTAATTCACCCCTCCACTTT. Protein: CASTQDGTEGSNSPLHF.

This clonotype appeared a few times. V usage is TRBV6-5 and J usage is TRBJ1-3; D is undetermined. The CDR3 is 15 amino acids. CDR1 MNHEY and CDR2 SVGAGI come from the germline V gene. V was cut by 2 bases and J by 0 bases, with 8 bases left in between. CDR3 region: CASSYGIASGNTIYF. The CDR3 nucleotides read TGTGCCAGCAGTTACGGTATAGCCTCTGGAAACACCATATATTTT.

This clonotype has only a few counts. The genes are TRBV13 and TRBJ2-1; 7 nucleotides line up with TRBD2. The CDR3 runs 14 residues. The J segment lost 4 bases and the V segment lost 5 bases, leaving 5 bases of the junction unmatched. Germline V gene lookup returns CDR1 PRHDT and CDR2 FYEKMQ (reference sequence). Written as DNA, the CDR3 is TGTGCCAGCAGCCACCGTAGCGGGTACAATGAGCAGTTCTTC. Its protein is CASSHRSGYNEQFF.

With regard to this clonotype: Since the CDR3 does not end with the conserved phenylalanine or tryptophan, this likely comes from a read error. No DNA is shown, since the ends of the CDR3 on it are uncertain; the CDR3 is the one TCRdb lists. This chain connects TRBV12-3 or TRBV12-4 to TRBJ1-3. The CDR3 length equals 12 residues, ends included. The chain's CDR3 is CASTGTGNTVYS.

In regard to this clonotype: A junction boundary mismatches the germline segment, possibly from a read error. This rearrangement joins TRBV29-1 to TRBJ1-1; D possibly corresponds to TRBD1 (6 bases). The germline CDR1 and CDR2 sequences are SQVTM and ANQGSEA. The CDR3 runs to 14 residues. The CDR3 nucleotides are TGCAACGTTGAGTTTAGGGGGGGGCACACTGAAGCTTTCTTC. It encodes CNVEFRGGHTEAFF. Full variable domain (outside the CDR3, taken from reference TRBV29-1 and TRBJ1-1): SAVISQKPSRDICQRGTSLTIQCQVDSQVTMMFWYRQQPGQSLTLIATANQGSEATYESGFVIDKFPISRPNLTFSTLTVSNMSPEDSSIYLCNVEFRGGHTEAFFGQGTRLTVV.

This clonotype was counted a single time. Germline is not matched at one junction end, which may reflect a read error. The chain joins TRBV7-8 to TRBJ2-5; D is possibly TRBD2 (5 bases). There are 13 residues in the CDR3. Germline lookup yields CDR1 SGHVS and CDR2 FQNEAQ. CDR3 coding DNA: TGTACCAGCGGCACCGGGCGCGAAGAGACCCAGTACTTC. Its translation is CTSGTGREETQYF.

V gene TRBV12-3 or TRBV12-4 combines with J gene TRBJ2-2; D is unresolved. The CDR3 has 13 residues. Trimming shortened V by 4 bases and J by 7 bases, and 10 bases separated the two germline ends. CDR3 DNA sequence: TGTGCCAGCAGTTCCAGCCGGATCGGGGAGCTGTTTTTT. The encoded protein is CASSSSRIGELFF.

This clonotype has at least ten counts. CDR3 residues: CASRLRQGQGADYGYTF. The CDR3 coding sequence is TGTGCCAGCAGGCTCCGTCAGGGACAGGGGGCCGACTATGGCTACACCTTC. J is TRBJ1-2 and V is TRBV6-5; 12 bases are shared with TRBD1. The CDR3 has 17 residues. CDR1 is MNHEY, CDR2 SVGAGI, per germline. The V gene end was trimmed by 6 bases and the J gene end by 3 bases; junction bases not matched to a gene: 11.

As for this clonotype: With a much larger clone just one base away, this may be a read error. The chain links TRBV29-1 to TRBJ2-1, with D perhaps TRBD2 (5 bases). CDR1 SQVTM and CDR2 ANQGSEA come from the germline V gene. Trimming cost V 6 bases and J 8 bases, with 11 bases left between them. This CDR3 is built from 11 residues. In nucleotides, the CDR3 is TGCAGCGTGGGAGTGGGCGATGAGCAGTTCTTC. It yields the protein CSVGVGDEQFF.

This clonotype was seen many times. The genes are TRBV11-2 and TRBJ2-1; TRBD2 might be the D (6 bases). V gave up 5 bases and J gave up 4 bases, with 15 bases separating them. The germline V gene encodes CDR1 SGHAT and CDR2 FQNNGV. CDR3 length equals 15 residues. CDR3 in DNA: TGTGCCAGCAGCATCGGAGGGCCCCTATACAATGAGCAGTTCTTC. Translating gives CASSIGGPLYNEQFF.

This rearrangement joins TRBV6-5 to TRBJ2-2, with D unclear. CDR3 size: 14 residues. Germline V lookup: CDR1 MNHEY, CDR2 SVGAGI. The V end was cut by 7 bases, the J end by 2 bases, with 11 bases between. CDR3 residues: CASTPNLNTGELFF. The CDR3 DNA reads as TGTGCCAGCACCCCGAACTTAAACACCGGGGAGCTGTTTTTT.

Remarks on this clonotype: This may arise from a read error, as a much more abundant clone is one base away. The chain joins TRBV6-5 to TRBJ1-1; tentative D call: TRBD1 (6 bases). This CDR3 has 12 amino acids. CDR1 is MNHEY, CDR2 SVGAGI, per germline. The CDR3 DNA is TGTGCCAGCAAGGGACACAACACTCAAGCTTTCTTT. Its translation: CASKGHNTQAFF.

This clonotype was counted only a few times. The J gene is TRBJ2-2, the V gene TRBV6-2 or TRBV6-3; D is unclear. V was trimmed by 6 bases and J by 3 bases, leaving 11 bases between them. The CDR3 contains 14 residues. Germline V gene sequence: CDR1 MNHEY, CDR2 SVGEGT. The CDR3 DNA follows: TGTGCCAGCAGATCCCTGGCCGACACCGGGGAGCTGTTTTTT. Translating gives CASRSLADTGELFF.

Of note for this clonotype: A much larger clone is a single base away; this may be a read error. The genes are TRBV29-1 and TRBJ2-6; no clear D. Trimming removed 7 bases at V and 0 bases at J, with 13 bases between. CDR3 length: 15 residues. Germline loops: CDR1 SQVTM, CDR2 ANQGSEA. This CDR3 reads CSARGVFSGANVLTF. Written as DNA, the CDR3 is TGCAGCGCTCGTGGGGTCTTCTCTGGGGCCAACGTCCTGACTTTC.